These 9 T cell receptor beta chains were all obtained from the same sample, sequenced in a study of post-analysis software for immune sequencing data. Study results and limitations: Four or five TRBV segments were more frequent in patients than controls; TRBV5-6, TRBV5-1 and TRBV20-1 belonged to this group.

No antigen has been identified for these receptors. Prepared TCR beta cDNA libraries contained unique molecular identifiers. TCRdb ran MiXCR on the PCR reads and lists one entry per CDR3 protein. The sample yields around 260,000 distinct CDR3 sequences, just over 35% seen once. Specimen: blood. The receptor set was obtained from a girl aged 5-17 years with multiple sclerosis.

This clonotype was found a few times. The CDR3 nucleotides read TGTGCCAGCAGCACCGGGCATGAAAAACTGTTTTTT. Amino acid sequence: CASSTGHEKLFF. The chain combines TRBV12-3 or TRBV12-4 with TRBJ1-4; D not resolved. The CDR3 sequence is 12 residues long. Deletions cut 6 bases from V and 6 bases from J, with 8 bases between.

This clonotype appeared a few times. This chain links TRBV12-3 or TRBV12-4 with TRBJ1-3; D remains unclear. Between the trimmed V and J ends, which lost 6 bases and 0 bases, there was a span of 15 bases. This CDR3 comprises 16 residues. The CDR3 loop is CASSPLGPSSGNTIYF. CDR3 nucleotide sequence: TGTGCCAGCAGCCCCTTGGGTCCTAGCTCTGGAAACACCATATATTTT.

The CDR3 loop reads CASSSSMDRGTNQPQHF. As DNA, the CDR3 is TGTGCCAGCAGCTCTTCAATGGACAGGGGCACTAATCAGCCCCAGCATTTT. The J gene is TRBJ1-5, the V gene TRBV11-2; 9 bases match TRBD1. Trimming took 4 bases from V and 4 from J; bases not matched to a gene: 11. The CDR3 totals 17 residues. Germline loops: CDR1 SGHAT, CDR2 FQNNGV.

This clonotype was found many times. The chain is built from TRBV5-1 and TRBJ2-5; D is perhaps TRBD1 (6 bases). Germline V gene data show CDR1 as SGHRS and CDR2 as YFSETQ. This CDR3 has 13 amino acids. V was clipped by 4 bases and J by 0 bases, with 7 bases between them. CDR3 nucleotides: TGCGCCAGCAGCGGGACATACCAAGAGACCCAGTACTTC. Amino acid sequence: CASSGTYQETQYF.

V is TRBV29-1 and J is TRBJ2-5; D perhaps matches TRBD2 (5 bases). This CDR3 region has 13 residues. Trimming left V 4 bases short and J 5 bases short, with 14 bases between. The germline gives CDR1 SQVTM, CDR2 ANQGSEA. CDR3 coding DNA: TGCAGCGTTGGGACTGCCTCGTGGGAGACCCAGTACTTC. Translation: CSVGTASWETQYF.

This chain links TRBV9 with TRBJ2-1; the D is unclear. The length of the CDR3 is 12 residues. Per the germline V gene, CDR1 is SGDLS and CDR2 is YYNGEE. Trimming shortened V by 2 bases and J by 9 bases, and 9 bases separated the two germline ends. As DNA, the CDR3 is TGTGCCAGCAGCGTGGTTGCGGCTGAGCAGTTCTTC. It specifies CASSVVAAEQFF. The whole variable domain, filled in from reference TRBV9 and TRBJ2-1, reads DSGVTQTPKHLITATGQRVTLRCSPRSGDLSVYWYQQSLDQGLQFLIQYYNGEERAKGNILERFSAQQFPDLHSELNLSSLELGDSALYFCASSVVAAEQFFGPGTRLTVL.

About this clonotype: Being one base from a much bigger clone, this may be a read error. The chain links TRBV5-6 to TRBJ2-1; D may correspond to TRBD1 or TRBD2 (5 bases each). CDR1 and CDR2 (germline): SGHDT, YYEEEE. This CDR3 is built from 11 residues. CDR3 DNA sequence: TGTGCCGGCAGCTTTGGGACCGCGTGGTTCTTC. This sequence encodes CAGSFGTAWFF.

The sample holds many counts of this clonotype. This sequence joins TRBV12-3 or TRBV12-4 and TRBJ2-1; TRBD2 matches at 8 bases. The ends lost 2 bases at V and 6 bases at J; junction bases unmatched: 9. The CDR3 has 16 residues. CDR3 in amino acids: CASSLSGSSRGNEQFF. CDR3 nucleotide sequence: TGTGCCAGCAGTTTAAGCGGGAGTTCCCGGGGCAATGAGCAGTTCTTC.

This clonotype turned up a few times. Here the CDR3 DNA reads TGCAGCGTTGAAAAAGGGGGCAGGCTTAGCACAGATACGCAGTATTTT. It yields the protein CSVEKGGRLSTDTQYF. V and J are TRBV29-1 and TRBJ2-3, with 7 bases that match TRBD1. Germline CDR1 and CDR2: SQVTM and ANQGSEA. V trimming: 2 bases; J trimming: 0 bases; junction bases outside the gene matches: 8. The CDR3 sequence is 16 residues long.